A selection of T cell receptor beta chains follows, all from one sample in a study of T cells in Graves' hyperthyroidism and ophthalmopathy. TCRdb re-called the multiplex PCR reads with MiXCR, one entry per CDR3 protein. The sample lists around 600,000 distinct CDR3 sequences; 16% were seen once. The specimen sequenced was blood. These receptor sequences come from a woman in her thirties or forties with Graves' ophthalmopathy. The CDR3 runs from the conserved cysteine through the conserved F or W. A D gene is named only where the DNA matches it firmly. Clone size is given for some rows only: seen once, a few or many times, or a class if the clone is expanded.

size: few; J: TRBJ2-1; D: .; V: TRBV30; DNA: TGTGCCTGGGATCGCGGGCCGGGGAATGAGCAGTTCTTC; CDR3: CAWDRGPGNEQFF
size: .; J: TRBJ2-5; D: .; V: TRBV30; DNA: TGTGCCTGGAGTTCCAACAGGGTTGGAGAGACCCAGTACTTC; CDR3: CAWSSNRVGETQYF
size: many; J: TRBJ2-2; D: .; V: TRBV6-1; DNA: TGTGCCAGCAGTGAGGCAGGGCGCGGGGAGCTGTTTTTT; CDR3: CASSEAGRGELFF
size: many; J: TRBJ2-7; D: TRBD2; V: TRBV27; DNA: TGTGCCAGCAGCCGGAAAGGCGGGAGTTTAGACGAGCAGTACTTC; CDR3: CASSRKGGSLDEQYF
size: many; J: TRBJ2-1; D: .; V: TRBV12-3/TRBV12-4; DNA: TGTGCCAGCAGATCCACCTCCCTAGGCCGAGAGCAGTTCTTC; CDR3: CASRSTSLGREQFF
size: .; J: TRBJ2-3; D: TRBD2; V: TRBV6-1; DNA: TGTGCCAGCGGGGGGGGTACTAGCACAGATACGCAGTATTTT; CDR3: CASGGGTSTDTQYF
size: few; J: TRBJ2-7; D: TRBD1; V: TRBV20-1; DNA: TGCAGTGCTCAACGCTACAGGGGTTACGAGCAGTACTTC; CDR3: CSAQRYRGYEQYF
size: .; J: TRBJ2-2; D: .; V: TRBV27; DNA: TGTGCCAGCAGACCGGGACTCGGTTCCGGGGAGCTGTTTTTT; CDR3: CASRPGLGSGELFF
size: many; J: TRBJ2-7; D: TRBD2; V: TRBV28; DNA: TGTGCCAGCAGTACGCTCTTTGGACTAGCGAGCCCCTACGAGCAGTACTTC; CDR3: CASSTLFGLASPYEQYF
size: few; J: TRBJ2-5; D: TRBD1; V: TRBV19; DNA: TGTGCCAGTCGATTACGGACAGGGAGTGAGACCCAGTACTTC; CDR3: CASRLRTGSETQYF
size: once; J: TRBJ2-2; D: .; V: TRBV9; DNA: TGTGCCAGCAGCGGGGAGACAGTAAACACCGGGGAGCTGGTTTTT; CDR3: CASSGETVNTGELVF
size: .; J: TRBJ2-1; D: TRBD2; V: TRBV9; DNA: TGTGCCAGCAGCGTAGGGACTAGCTCCTACAATGAGCAGTTCTTC; CDR3: CASSVGTSSYNEQFF
size: few; J: TRBJ1-6; D: .; V: TRBV27; DNA: TGTGCCAGCAGTTTGGGGGGGGCGTTTTATAATTCACCCCTCCACTTT; CDR3: CASSLGGAFYNSPLHF
size: few; J: TRBJ2-7; D: TRBD1; V: TRBV13; DNA: TGTGCCAGCAGCGAACAGGGGTCCCACGAGCAGTACTTC; CDR3: CASSEQGSHEQYF
size: many; J: TRBJ2-1; D: TRBD2; V: TRBV11-1; DNA: TGTGCCAGCAGCCCCCGGGCCCCGGGGGGATATGAGCAGTTCTTC; CDR3: CASSPRAPGGYEQFF
size: few; J: TRBJ2-3; D: .; V: TRBV3-1; DNA: TGTGCCAGCAGCCAAGAAGGCAGGGGGTTGGAGGGGGTTTTGGATACGCAGTATTTT; CDR3: CASSQEGRGLEGVLDTQYF
size: many; J: TRBJ2-1; D: TRBD2; V: TRBV6-2/TRBV6-3; DNA: TGTGCCAGCAGTTACGGGGTTAGCGGGGCCTACAATGAGCAGTTCTTC; CDR3: CASSYGVSGAYNEQFF
size: many; J: TRBJ2-7; D: TRBD1; V: TRBV30; DNA: TGTGCCTGGAGTACGGGACAGTCGCGGAGGGAGCAGTACTTC; CDR3: CAWSTGQSRREQYF
size: many; J: TRBJ1-4; D: TRBD1; V: TRBV12-3/TRBV12-4; DNA: TGTGCCAGCAGTTACAGGGGGCCCACTCAATATAATGAAAAACTGTTTTTT; CDR3: CASSYRGPTQYNEKLFF
size: many; J: TRBJ2-7; D: .; V: TRBV15; DNA: TGTGCCACCAGCGCCCTCAAATTAGCCAAAAACTACGAGCAGTACTTC; CDR3: CATSALKLAKNYEQYF
size: few; J: TRBJ2-3; D: TRBD2; V: TRBV7-2; DNA: TGTGCCAGCAGCTTGGGGGGACTAGCGGGGGGGAGAGATACGCAGTATTTT; CDR3: CASSLGGLAGGRDTQYF
size: few; J: TRBJ1-6; D: TRBD1; V: TRBV10-3; DNA: TGTGCCATCAGTGAGTCGATTGGGGACAGGGGTTATAATTCACCCCTCCACTTT; CDR3: CAISESIGDRGYNSPLHF
size: .; J: TRBJ2-2; D: TRBD1; V: TRBV24-1; DNA: TGTGCCACCAGTGATGCCGGGACAGGGAACACCGGGGAGCTGTTTTTT; CDR3: CATSDAGTGNTGELFF
size: .; J: TRBJ1-3; D: .; V: TRBV2; DNA: TGTGCCAGCCGACCGACAGTTGGAAACACCATATATTTT; CDR3: CASRPTVGNTIYF
size: many; J: TRBJ2-5; D: .; V: TRBV10-1; DNA: TGCGCCAGCAGTGAGGCTCTGGAAGAGACCCAGTACTTC; CDR3: CASSEALEETQYF
size: few; J: TRBJ2-7; D: .; V: TRBV5-1; DNA: TGCGCCAGCAGCTTGGCCGGGACACAAAGCTACGAGCAGTACTTC; CDR3: CASSLAGTQSYEQYF
size: .; J: TRBJ2-6; D: .; V: TRBV6-2/TRBV6-3; DNA: TGTGCCAGCGGAATCAGGGGGGACCCCGCTGGGGCCAACGTCCTGACTTTC; CDR3: CASGIRGDPAGANVLTF
size: many; J: TRBJ2-7; D: TRBD1; V: TRBV2; DNA: TGTGCCAGCACTGAGGGACAGGGGGACTACGAGCAGTACTTC; CDR3: CASTEGQGDYEQYF
size: .; J: TRBJ2-1; D: .; V: TRBV7-9; DNA: TGTGCCAGCTTAGGGGGGCACAATGAGCAGTTCTTC; CDR3: CASLGGHNEQFF
size: .; J: TRBJ2-1; D: .; V: TRBV20-1; DNA: TGCAGTGCTAGAGACAGCCCCAATGAGCAGTTCTTC; CDR3: CSARDSPNEQFF
size: many; J: TRBJ1-4; D: .; V: TRBV3-1; DNA: TGTGCCAGCAGCCAAGCGGGAGTGGAGACTAATGAAAAACTGTTTTTT; CDR3: CASSQAGVETNEKLFF
size: few; J: TRBJ2-5; D: .; V: TRBV18; DNA: TGCGCCAGCTCACTTACGACGCACAGGGCGGAGACCCAGTACTTC; CDR3: CASSLTTHRAETQYF
size: .; J: TRBJ2-5; D: TRBD2; V: TRBV29-1; DNA: TGCAGCGGGGCGCCTAGCGGGAGGTTCTTGACGGAGACCCAGTACTTC; CDR3: CSGAPSGRFLTETQYF
size: many; J: TRBJ1-1; D: .; V: TRBV6-1; DNA: TGTGCCAGCAGTGAAACCTCGTTGGGATGGGCTTTCTTT; CDR3: CASSETSLGWAFF
size: .; J: TRBJ2-7; D: .; V: TRBV7-2; DNA: TGTGCCAGCAGCTCCTATAACGGGGAAGCCTACGAGCAGTACTTC; CDR3: CASSSYNGEAYEQYF
size: .; J: TRBJ2-2; D: .; V: TRBV6-1; DNA: TGTGCCAGCAGCCCCCTGGGGGGCGGGAGCCGCACCGGGGAGCTGTTTTTT; CDR3: CASSPLGGGSRTGELFF
size: .; J: TRBJ2-3; D: .; V: TRBV4-1; DNA: TGCGCCAGCAGCCAAGTGCCTGCTGGGGGACGGAGCACAGATACGCAGTATTTT; CDR3: CASSQVPAGGRSTDTQYF
size: many; J: TRBJ2-5; D: .; V: TRBV30; DNA: TGTGCCTGGGAGGGGCAGGGTCTTGGACAGACCCAGTACTTC; CDR3: CAWEGQGLGQTQYF
size: many; J: TRBJ2-5; D: TRBD2; V: TRBV11-2; DNA: TGTGCCAGCAACGTTAGCGGGGCCCAAGAGACCCAGTACTTC; CDR3: CASNVSGAQETQYF
size: many; J: TRBJ2-1; D: .; V: TRBV6-1; DNA: TGTGCCAGCAGTCGCAACCTCAGGGGCTCCCTCTACAATGAGCAGTTCTTC; CDR3: CASSRNLRGSLYNEQFF
size: few; J: TRBJ2-3; D: .; V: TRBV10-1; DNA: TGCGCCAGCGGAACGGCACAGGGCACAGATACGCAGTATTTT; CDR3: CASGTAQGTDTQYF
size: many; J: TRBJ2-7; D: .; V: TRBV12-3/TRBV12-4; DNA: TGTGCCAGCAGTCCTCAAGGTGGAACCTACGAGCAGTACTTC; CDR3: CASSPQGGTYEQYF
size: many; J: TRBJ2-1; D: .; V: TRBV12-3/TRBV12-4; DNA: TGTGCCAGCAGTTTTTCAGGACCGACTTACAATGAGCAGTTCTTC; CDR3: CASSFSGPTYNEQFF
size: many; J: TRBJ2-2; D: TRBD2; V: TRBV7-3; DNA: TGTGCCAGCAGCTCTAGTAGCGGGAGAAGGACCGGGGAGCTGTTTTTT; CDR3: CASSSSSGRRTGELFF
size: .; J: TRBJ2-2; D: TRBD2; V: TRBV9; DNA: TGTGCCAGCAGCCCAGGACTAGCAGCTACCGGGGAGCTGTTTTTT; CDR3: CASSPGLAATGELFF